Detailed here is one T cell receptor beta chain. These data originate in a study of blood T cell repertoires in COVID-19. Overall study: Sources were T cells, B-cell-depleted T cells, or PBMCs; the material itself was cDNA or gDNA.

As originally analysed: Cell counts per sample came from amplifying reference gene primers. Sequencing used immunoSEQ multiplex PCR; TCRdb keeps in-frame clones, though not all of them. Clone size and the V and J calls come from that table; the DNA yielded D and trimming. The sample holds about 170,000 clones, roughly nine tenths seen once. The sequenced sample was peripheral blood. This TCR derives from a woman between 55 and 75 years old with COVID-19, enrolled during active disease.

The CDR3: CASSHLGTSGSNEQFF. Written as DNA, the CDR3 is TGCGCCAGCAGCCATCTAGGGACTAGCGGGAGCAATGAGCAGTTCTTC. V usage is TRBV10-1 and J usage is TRBJ2-1; 14 bases map to TRBD2. J was trimmed by 6 bases and V by 6 bases; bases with no gene match: 7. CDR1 and CDR2 from the germline V gene are WNHNN and SYGVQD (reference sequence). This CDR3 is 16 amino acids long.